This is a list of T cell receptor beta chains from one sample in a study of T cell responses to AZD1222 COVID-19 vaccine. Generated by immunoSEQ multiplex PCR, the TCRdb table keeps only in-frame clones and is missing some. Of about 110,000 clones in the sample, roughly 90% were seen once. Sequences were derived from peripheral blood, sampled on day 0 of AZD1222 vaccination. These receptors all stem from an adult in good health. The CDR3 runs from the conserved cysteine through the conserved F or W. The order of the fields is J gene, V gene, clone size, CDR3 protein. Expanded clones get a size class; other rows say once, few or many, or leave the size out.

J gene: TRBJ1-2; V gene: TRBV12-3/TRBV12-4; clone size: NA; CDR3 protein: CASSLDGYGYTF
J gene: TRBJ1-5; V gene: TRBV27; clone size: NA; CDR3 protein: CASSFDSNQPQHF
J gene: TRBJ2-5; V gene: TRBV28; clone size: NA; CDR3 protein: CASSPGGIMKTQYF
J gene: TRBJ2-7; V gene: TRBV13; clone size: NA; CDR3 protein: CASSLKRSQGSPYEQYF
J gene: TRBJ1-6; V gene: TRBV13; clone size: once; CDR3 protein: CASSLGGQRNHSPLHF
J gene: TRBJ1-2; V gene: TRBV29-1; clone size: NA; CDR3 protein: CSVEDRQGRYYGYTF
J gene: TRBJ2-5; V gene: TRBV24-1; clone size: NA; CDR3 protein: CATSDGTSGRETQYF
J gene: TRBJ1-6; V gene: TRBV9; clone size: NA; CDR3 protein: CASSDLGPDYNSPLHF
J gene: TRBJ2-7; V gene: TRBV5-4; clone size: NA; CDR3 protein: CASSLAAGVQYEQYF
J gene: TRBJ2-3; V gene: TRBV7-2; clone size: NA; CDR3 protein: CASSTFWQGTDTQYF
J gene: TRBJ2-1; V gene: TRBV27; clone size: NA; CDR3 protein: CASSYLGANNEQFF
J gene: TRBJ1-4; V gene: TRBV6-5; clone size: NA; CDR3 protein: CASSYRGERANEKLFF
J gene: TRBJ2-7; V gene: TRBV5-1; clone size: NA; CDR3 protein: CASSGGLAMDYEQYF
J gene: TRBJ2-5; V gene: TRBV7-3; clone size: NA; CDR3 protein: CASSRLARETQYF
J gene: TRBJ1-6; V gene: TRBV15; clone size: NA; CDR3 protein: CATSRDSSRVQRNSPLHF
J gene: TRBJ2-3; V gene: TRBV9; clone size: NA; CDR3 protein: CASSVGTGQVTDTQYF
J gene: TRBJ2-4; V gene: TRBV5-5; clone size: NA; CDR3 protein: CASAWGGAGSKNIQYF
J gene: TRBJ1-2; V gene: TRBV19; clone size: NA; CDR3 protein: CASKEGIYGYTF
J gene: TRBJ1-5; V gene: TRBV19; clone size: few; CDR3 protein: CASSYDDSNQPQHF
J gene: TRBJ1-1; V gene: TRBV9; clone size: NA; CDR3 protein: CASSVGWTGGNTEAFF
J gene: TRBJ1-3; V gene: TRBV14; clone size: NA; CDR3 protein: CASSQVGSGTGNTIYF
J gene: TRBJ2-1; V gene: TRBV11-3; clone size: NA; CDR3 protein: CASSLGVGARDNEQFF
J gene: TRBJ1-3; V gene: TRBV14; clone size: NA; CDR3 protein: CASSQVGTRNTIYF
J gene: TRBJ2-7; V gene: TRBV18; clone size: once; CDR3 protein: CASSPFRTGTYEQYF
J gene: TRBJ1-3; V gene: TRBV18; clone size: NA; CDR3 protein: CASSTRTSGNTIYF
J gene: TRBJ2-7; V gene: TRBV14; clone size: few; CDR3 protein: CASSQVRGSYEQYF
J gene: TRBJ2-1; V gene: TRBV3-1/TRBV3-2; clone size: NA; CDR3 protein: CASSRGGTEQFF
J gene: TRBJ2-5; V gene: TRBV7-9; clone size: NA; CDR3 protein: CASTFYLDGGRETQYF
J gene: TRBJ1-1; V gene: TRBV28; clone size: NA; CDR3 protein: CASSSRGMNTEAFF
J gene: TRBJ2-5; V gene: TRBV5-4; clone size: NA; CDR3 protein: CASRAGLAGVQVAETQYF
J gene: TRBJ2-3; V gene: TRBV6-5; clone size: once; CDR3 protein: CASSLQGAGADTQYF
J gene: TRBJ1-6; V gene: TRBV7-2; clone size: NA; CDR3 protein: CASSLEKTGALHF
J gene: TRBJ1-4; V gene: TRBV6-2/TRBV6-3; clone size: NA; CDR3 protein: CASSYGQAGRGTNEKLFF
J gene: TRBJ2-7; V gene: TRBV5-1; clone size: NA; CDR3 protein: CASSLAPGLAGGTYEQYF
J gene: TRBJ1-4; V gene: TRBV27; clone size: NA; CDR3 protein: CASSFGTANEKLFF